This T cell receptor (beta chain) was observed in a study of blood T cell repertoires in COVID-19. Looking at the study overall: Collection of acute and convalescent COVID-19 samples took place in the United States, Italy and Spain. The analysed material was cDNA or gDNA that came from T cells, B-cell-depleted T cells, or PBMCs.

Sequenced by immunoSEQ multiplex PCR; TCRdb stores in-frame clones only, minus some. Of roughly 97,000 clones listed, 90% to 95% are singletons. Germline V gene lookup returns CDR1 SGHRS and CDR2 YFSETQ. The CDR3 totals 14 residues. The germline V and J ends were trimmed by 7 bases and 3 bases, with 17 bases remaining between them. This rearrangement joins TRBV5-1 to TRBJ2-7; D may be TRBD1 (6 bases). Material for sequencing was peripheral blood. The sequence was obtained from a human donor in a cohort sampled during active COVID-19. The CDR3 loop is CASSRVVGGYEQYF. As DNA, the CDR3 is TGCGCCAGCTCCCGGGTGGTAGGGGGCTACGAGCAGTACTTC.